Following are 22 T cell receptor beta chains from one sample sequenced in a study of blood T cell repertoires in COVID-19 (dated by TCRdb to the early 2020s). Library preparation used the immunoSEQ multiplex PCR assay. As stored in TCRdb, this immuneACCESS dataset retains in-frame rearrangements with V and J assigned. A fraction of the clones does not appear; measured against another copy, unresolved V genes explain less than half of the discrepancy, and the remainder lacks a known reason. In all, the sample holds under 400,000 clones, and 90% of those were seen once. Clones ranked in the top ten supply 2.9% of the sample. What was sequenced was peripheral blood. The source is a woman between 25 and 40 years old with COVID-19, enrolled during active disease.

The chain links TRBV5-1 to TRBJ2-1; the match to TRBD2 covers 14 bases. CDR3 length: 16 residues. The J segment lost 8 bases and the V segment lost 0 bases, leaving 4 bases of the junction unmatched. Looked up from germline, CDR1 is SGHRS and CDR2 is YFSETQ. The CDR3 reads CASSLETSGRADEQFF. As DNA, the CDR3 is TGCGCCAGCAGCTTGGAGACTAGCGGGAGGGCCGATGAGCAGTTCTTC.

CDR3 protein: CASSTLQGPANEKLFF. CDR3 nucleotide sequence: TGTGCCAGCAGTACTCTACAGGGGCCTGCTAATGAAAAACTGTTTTTT. The chain is built from TRBV2 and TRBJ1-4; TRBD1 matches at 7 bases. Germline CDR1 is SNHLY and CDR2 is FYNNEI. J was trimmed by 3 bases and V by 5 bases; bases with no gene match: 9. The CDR3 sequence is 16 residues long.

The chain employs TRBV19 and TRBJ2-2, with 11 bases that match TRBD2. The CDR3 totals 18 residues. Losses at the gene ends were 3 bases for V and 1 base for J; bases not matched to a gene: 7. Germline V gene sequence: CDR1 LNHDA, CDR2 SQIVND (reference sequence). This chain's CDR3 is CASSIVGTSGLNTGELFF. The CDR3 nucleotides read TGTGCCAGTAGTATCGTCGGGACTAGCGGATTGAACACCGGGGAGCTGTTTTTT.

In its sample, this clone was seen a few times. The chain couples TRBV28 to TRBJ2-3, with TRBD2 identical over 12 bases. CDR1 and CDR2 (germline): MDHEN, SYDVKM. V lost 5 bases to trimming and J lost 5 bases; unmatched junction nucleotides: 17. The CDR3 spans 19 residues. The CDR3, as DNA: TGTGCCAGCAGTCTCAACTCCCGACTAGCGGGAGTGAAAGGAGATACGCAGTATTTT. Translating gives CASSLNSRLAGVKGDTQYF.

The chain carries TRBV6-5 and TRBJ1-1; D remains unclear. The CDR3 sequence is 13 residues long. Per germline, CDR1 MNHEY and CDR2 SVGAGI. The germline V and J ends were trimmed by 6 bases and 5 bases, with 13 bases remaining between them. The CDR3 is CASSPGRSTEAFF. CDR3 sequence (DNA): TGTGCCAGCAGCCCGGGAAGGTCGACTGAAGCTTTCTTT.

The chain links TRBV4-2 to TRBJ2-3; D remains unclear. V lost 1 base, J lost 2 bases, and 10 bases lay in between. The CDR3 runs to 15 residues. The V gene's germline CDR1 is LGHNA and CDR2 YNFKEQ. The CDR3 reads CASSQASVDTDTQYF. The DNA for the CDR3 is TGTGCCAGCAGCCAAGCATCGGTCGACACAGATACGCAGTATTTT.

V and J are TRBV30 and TRBJ1-3; maybe TRBD1 (5 bases). This CDR3 is built from 15 residues. Looked up from germline, CDR1 is GTSNPN and CDR2 is SVGIG (reference sequence). V gave up 1 base and J gave up 1 base, with 11 bases separating them. CDR3 sequence reads: CAWSEGQISGNTIYF. The DNA of the CDR3 is TGTGCCTGGAGTGAGGGGCAGATATCTGGAAACACCATATATTTT.

J is TRBJ1-4 and V is TRBV11-2; no reliable D call. The CDR3 consists of 13 residues. Trimming stripped 7 bases from V and 0 bases from J, with 6 bases between. CDR1 is SGHAT, CDR2 FQNNGV, per germline. The CDR3 DNA follows: TGTGCCAGCAACCGAGCAACTAATGAAAAACTGTTTTTT. Its protein product is CASNRATNEKLFF. Variable domain in full (rest from reference TRBV11-2 and TRBJ1-4): EAGVAQSPRYKIIEKRQSVAFWCNPISGHATLYWYQQILGQGPKLLIQFQNNGVVDDSQLPKDRFSAERLKGVDSTLKIQPAKLEDSAVYLCASNRATNEKLFFGSGTQLSVL.

The chain carries TRBV6-5 and TRBJ2-7; perhaps TRBD1 as D (5 bases). The CDR3 extends over 13 amino acids. The V and J ends lost 2 bases and 4 bases respectively, with 9 bases between them. Germline V gene data show CDR1 as MNHEY and CDR2 as SVGAGI. This CDR3 is CASSYQGSYEQYF. CDR3 DNA: TGTGCCAGCAGTTACCAGGGCTCTTACGAGCAGTACTTC.

The chain combines TRBV3-1 (or the pseudogene TRBV3-2) with TRBJ1-2; maybe TRBD1 (5 bases). The CDR3 has 17 amino acids. Germline loops: CDR1 LGHDT, CDR2 YNNKEL (reference sequence). V was cut by 1 base and J by 1 base, with 16 bases left in between. The CDR3 DNA sequence: TGTGCCAGCAGCCAAGGATCCCTCAGGGACTTTAACTATGGCTACACCTTC. Amino acids: CASSQGSLRDFNYGYTF.

The chain is built from TRBV11-2 and TRBJ1-3; D unclear. V was cut by 2 bases and J by 5 bases, with 13 bases left in between. The CDR3 consists of 15 residues. Germline lookup yields CDR1 SGHAT and CDR2 FQNNGV. The CDR3 sequence is CASSLTRSGRNTIYF. CDR3 nucleotides: TGTGCCAGCAGCTTAACACGTAGTGGGCGAAACACCATATATTTT. Using reference TRBV11-2 and TRBJ1-3 for the parts outside the CDR3, the full variable domain is EAGVAQSPRYKIIEKRQSVAFWCNPISGHATLYWYQQILGQGPKLLIQFQNNGVVDDSQLPKDRFSAERLKGVDSTLKIQPAKLEDSAVYLCASSLTRSGRNTIYFGEGSWLTVV.

The rearrangement uses TRBV3-1 (or the pseudogene TRBV3-2) and TRBJ2-7; D perhaps matches TRBD2 (6 bases). The V and J ends lost 3 bases and 7 bases respectively, with 16 bases between them. In germline, CDR1 is LGHDT, CDR2 YNNKEL (reference sequence). The CDR3 is made up of 14 amino acids. The CDR3: CASSHGSGAREQYF. The CDR3 DNA is TGTGCCAGCAGCCACGGCTCGGGAGCTCGAGAGCAGTACTTC.

This sequence joins TRBV6-2 or TRBV6-3 and TRBJ1-2; no reliable D call. Trimming took off 7 bases at V and 2 bases at J, with 11 bases between the two ends. Germline V gene sequence: CDR1 MNHEY, CDR2 SVGEGT. This CDR3 has 13 residues. The CDR3 DNA sequence: TGTGCCAGCACCCCCTGGGCGAACTATGGCTACACCTTC. This translates into CASTPWANYGYTF.

The chain is built from TRBV29-1 and TRBJ2-7; TRBD1 matches 7 bases. This CDR3 region has 13 residues. J was trimmed by 2 bases and V by 6 bases; bases with no gene match: 7. Looked up from germline, CDR1 is SQVTM and CDR2 is ANQGSEA. CDR3 amino acids: CSVARQGAYEQYF. In DNA form, the CDR3 reads TGCAGCGTGGCTAGACAGGGAGCCTACGAGCAGTACTTC.

The chain employs TRBV4-1 and TRBJ1-1; the D gene is possibly TRBD1 (6 bases). This CDR3 is built from 14 residues. V shed 2 bases and J shed 11 bases, with 18 bases lying between them. The V gene's germline CDR1 is MGHRA and CDR2 YSYEKL. CDR3 protein: CASSQIGTSSEAFF. CDR3 in DNA: TGCGCCAGCAGCCAAATCGGGACATCCTCGGAGGCTTTCTTT.

The chain couples TRBV14 to TRBJ2-3, with D perhaps matching TRBD1 (5 bases). The CDR3 runs to 14 residues. V was cut by 2 bases and J by 2 bases, with 8 bases left in between. Per the germline V gene, CDR1 is SGHDN and CDR2 is FVKESK. The CDR3 nucleotides are TGTGCCAGCAGCCAACAGGGAAACACAGATACGCAGTATTTT. Its protein is CASSQQGNTDTQYF.

CDR3 sequence (DNA): TGTGCCAGCAGCCTCCAAAAAGGCCCGGGGACTGAAGCTTTCTTT. Protein sequence: CASSLQKGPGTEAFF. This chain joins TRBV6-5 and TRBJ1-1; no clear D. The CDR3 has 15 residues. The germline CDR1 and CDR2 sequences are MNHEY and SVGAGI. With 6 bases removed from V and 5 bases from J, the gap between germline ends came to 19 bases.

This chain links TRBV27 with TRBJ1-1, with D unclear. V gave up 4 bases and J gave up 3 bases, with 9 bases separating them. The CDR3 runs 13 residues. Germline assignment: CDR1 MNHEY and CDR2 SMNVEV (reference sequence). The CDR3 sequence: CASSSGFDTEAFF. The CDR3 DNA follows: TGTGCCAGCAGTTCAGGTTTTGACACTGAAGCTTTCTTT.

This clone was counted once. The chain has TRBV11-2 and TRBJ1-2; 7 bases are shared with TRBD1. The CDR3 extends over 16 amino acids. Losses at the gene ends were 1 base for V and 5 bases for J; bases not matched to a gene: 10. Germline CDR1 and CDR2: SGHAT and FQNNGV. CDR3 nucleotide sequence: TGTGCCAGCAGCTTAGTGCGGGACAGCTACCGTTATGGCTACACCTTC. This gives the protein CASSLVRDSYRYGYTF.

The V call is TRBV9, the J call TRBJ1-1; maybe TRBD1 (6 bases). Germline CDR1 reads SGDLS; CDR2 reads YYNGEE. Trimming left V 5 bases short and J 3 bases short, with 11 bases between. CDR3 length equals 13 residues. The CDR3 protein is CASSQDRHTEAFF. The CDR3 DNA reads as TGTGCCAGCAGTCAAGACAGGCACACTGAAGCTTTCTTT.

The chain couples TRBV2 to TRBJ1-1; 7 bases agree with TRBD1. The germline V gene has CDR1 SNHLY and CDR2 FYNNEI. The CDR3 sequence is 18 residues long. The V and J ends lost 10 bases and 0 bases, in that order; junction bases with no gene match: 20. CDR3: CATSATGPPKTMNTEAFF. The CDR3 DNA is TGTGCCACCTCCGCGACAGGGCCTCCCAAAACCATGAACACTGAAGCTTTCTTT.

The chain links TRBV27 to TRBJ2-7; D may be TRBD2 (5 bases). The CDR3 is 18 amino acids. Germline V lookup: CDR1 MNHEY, CDR2 SMNVEV (reference sequence). Between the trimmed V and J ends, which lost 2 bases and 2 bases, there was a span of 22 bases. The CDR3 region is CASSLAPAEDTRTYEQYF. Written as DNA, the CDR3 is TGTGCCAGCAGTTTAGCTCCAGCGGAAGATACCCGAACCTACGAGCAGTACTTC.